The clone carrying this T cell receptor (beta chain) turned up a few times. This specimen comes from a study of T cell repertoires in cytomegalovirus infection. In TCRdb, the reads were re-called with MiXCR into one record per CDR3 protein. The sample yields over 150,000 distinct CDR3 sequences, approximately 19% seen once. The CDR3 is 14 residues long. Germline V gene sequence: CDR1 SGHNT, CDR2 YENEEA. Trimming stripped 1 base from V and 6 bases from J, with 9 bases between. The rearrangement joins TRBV11-3 to TRBJ2-2; D not resolved. The sequenced material came from PBMCs. This clonotype was obtained from a human donor in good health (CMV status not recorded). Some clones in this sample may be carry-over from other donors' samples. The CDR3 DNA reads TGTGCCAGCAGCTTAGGTCGCGCGTCCGGGGAGCTGTTTTTT. It codes for CASSLGRASGELFF.